These 2 T cell receptor beta chains came from one sample sequenced in a study of OX40 agonist ivuxolimab in advanced cancers. Here immunoSEQ multiplex PCR was the method, and the copy in TCRdb shows in-frame clones only, minus some. The profile shows 20,000 to 25,000 clones, around 84% of them singletons. The sample here was CD4+ or CD8+ T cells sorted from blood, taken in a trial of the OX40 agonist ivuxolimab. These TCRs come from an adult with an advanced solid tumor such as melanoma, head and neck, liver or kidney cancer.

The chain has TRBV30 and TRBJ2-5; possible D gene TRBD2, 6 bases. Looked up from germline, CDR1 is GTSNPN and CDR2 is SVGIG (reference sequence). The CDR3 is made up of 15 amino acids. The V end was cut by 2 bases, the J end by 0 bases, with 13 bases between. CDR3 DNA sequence: TGTGCCTGGAGTTATGGAGCGGGCCACCAAGAGACCCAGTACTTC. It translates to CAWSYGAGHQETQYF.

The J gene is TRBJ2-7, the V gene TRBV19; either TRBD1 or TRBD2 may supply D (6 bases each). This CDR3 spans 13 amino acids. The germline V gene encodes CDR1 LNHDA and CDR2 SQIVND (reference sequence). V was shortened by 5 bases and J by 2 bases, with 10 bases between the two germline ends. CDR3 in amino acids: CASSQRGAYEQYF. In DNA, the CDR3 is TGTGCCAGTAGTCAAAGGGGGGCCTACGAGCAGTACTTC.